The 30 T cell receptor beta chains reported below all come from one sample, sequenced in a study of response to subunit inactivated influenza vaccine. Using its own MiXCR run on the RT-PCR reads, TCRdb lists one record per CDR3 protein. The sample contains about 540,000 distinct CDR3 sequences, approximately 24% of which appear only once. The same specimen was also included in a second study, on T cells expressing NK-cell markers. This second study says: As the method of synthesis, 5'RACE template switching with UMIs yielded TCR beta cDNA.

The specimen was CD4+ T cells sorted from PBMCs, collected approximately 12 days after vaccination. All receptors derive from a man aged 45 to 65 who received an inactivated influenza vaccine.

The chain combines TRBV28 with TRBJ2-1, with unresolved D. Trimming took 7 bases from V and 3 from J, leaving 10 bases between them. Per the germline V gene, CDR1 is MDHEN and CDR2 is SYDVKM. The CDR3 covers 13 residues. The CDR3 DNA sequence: TGTGCCAGCACCATAACGAACTACAATGAGCAGTTCTTC. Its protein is CASTITNYNEQFF.

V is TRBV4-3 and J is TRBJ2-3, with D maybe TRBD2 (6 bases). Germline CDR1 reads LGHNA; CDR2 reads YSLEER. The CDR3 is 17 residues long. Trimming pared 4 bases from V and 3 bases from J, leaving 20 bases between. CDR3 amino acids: CASSPRVMGGRTDTQYF. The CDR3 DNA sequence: TGCGCCAGCAGCCCTCGGGTTATGGGAGGACGGACAGATACGCAGTATTTT.

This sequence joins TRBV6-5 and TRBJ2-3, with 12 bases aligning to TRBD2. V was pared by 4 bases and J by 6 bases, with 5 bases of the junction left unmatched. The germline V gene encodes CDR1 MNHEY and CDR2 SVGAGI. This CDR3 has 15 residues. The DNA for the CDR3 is TGTGCCAGCAGTTCCACTAGCGGGGGGTGGGATACGCAGTATTTT. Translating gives CASSSTSGGWDTQYF.

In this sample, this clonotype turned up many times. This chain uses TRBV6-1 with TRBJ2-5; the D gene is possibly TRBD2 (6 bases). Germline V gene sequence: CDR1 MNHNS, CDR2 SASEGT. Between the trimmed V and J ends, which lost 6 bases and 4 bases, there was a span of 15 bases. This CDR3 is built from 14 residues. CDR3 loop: CASSPPGGGETQYF. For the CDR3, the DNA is TGTGCCAGCAGCCCACCCGGGGGTGGAGAGACCCAGTACTTC.

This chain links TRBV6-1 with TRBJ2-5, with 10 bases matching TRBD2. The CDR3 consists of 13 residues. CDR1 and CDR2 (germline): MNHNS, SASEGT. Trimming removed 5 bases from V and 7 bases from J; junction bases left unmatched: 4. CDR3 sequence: CASSTGLARTQYF. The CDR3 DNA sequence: TGTGCCAGCAGTACGGGACTAGCGAGGACCCAGTACTTC.

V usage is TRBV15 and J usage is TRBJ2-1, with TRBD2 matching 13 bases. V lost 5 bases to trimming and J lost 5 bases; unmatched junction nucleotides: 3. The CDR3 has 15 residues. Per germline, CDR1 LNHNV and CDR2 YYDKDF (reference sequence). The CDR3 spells CATSVGTSGNNEQFF. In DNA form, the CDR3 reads TGTGCCACCAGCGTCGGGACTAGCGGGAACAATGAGCAGTTCTTC.

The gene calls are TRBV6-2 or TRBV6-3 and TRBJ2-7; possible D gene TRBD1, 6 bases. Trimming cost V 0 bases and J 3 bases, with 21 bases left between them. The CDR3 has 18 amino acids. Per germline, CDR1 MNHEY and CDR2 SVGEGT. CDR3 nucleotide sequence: TGTGCCAGCAGTTACTCGGGACATAAGGCATACTGGGACTACGAGCAGTACTTC. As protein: CASSYSGHKAYWDYEQYF.

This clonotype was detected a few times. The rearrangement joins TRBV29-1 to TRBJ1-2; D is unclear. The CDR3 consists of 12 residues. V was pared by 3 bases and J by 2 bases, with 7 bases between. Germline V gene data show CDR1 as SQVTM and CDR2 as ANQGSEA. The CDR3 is CSVDPSNYGYTF. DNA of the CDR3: TGCAGCGTTGATCCTTCGAACTATGGCTACACCTTC.

CDR3 sequence: CASSAGWPGELFF. CDR3 bases: TGTGCCAGTAGTGCAGGGTGGCCCGGGGAGCTGTTTTTT. This rearrangement joins TRBV19 to TRBJ2-2, with D possibly matching TRBD1 (5 bases). CDR1 is LNHDA, CDR2 SQIVND, per germline (reference sequence). The germline V and J ends were trimmed by 5 bases and 6 bases, with 10 bases remaining between them. The CDR3 consists of 13 residues.

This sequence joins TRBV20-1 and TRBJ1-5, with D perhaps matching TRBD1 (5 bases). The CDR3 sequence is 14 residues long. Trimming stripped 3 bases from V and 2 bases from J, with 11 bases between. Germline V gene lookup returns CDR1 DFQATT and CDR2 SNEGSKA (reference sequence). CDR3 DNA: TGCAGTGCTAGTCGGGACCTCCGCAATCAGCCCCAGCATTTT. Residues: CSASRDLRNQPQHF.

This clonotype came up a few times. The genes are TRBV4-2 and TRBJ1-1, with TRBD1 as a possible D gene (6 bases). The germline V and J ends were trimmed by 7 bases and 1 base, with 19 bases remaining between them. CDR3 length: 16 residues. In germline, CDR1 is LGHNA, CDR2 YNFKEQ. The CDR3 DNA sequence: TGTGCCAGCACCCTCGGGGATGCGGGGGCGAACACTGAAGCTTTCTTT. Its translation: CASTLGDAGANTEAFF.

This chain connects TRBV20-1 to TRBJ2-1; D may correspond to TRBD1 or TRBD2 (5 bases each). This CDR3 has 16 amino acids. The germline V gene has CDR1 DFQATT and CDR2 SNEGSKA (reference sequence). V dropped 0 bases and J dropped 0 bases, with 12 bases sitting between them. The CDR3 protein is CSARDPGTLSYNEQFF. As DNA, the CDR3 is TGCAGTGCTAGAGATCCAGGGACCCTCTCCTACAATGAGCAGTTCTTC.

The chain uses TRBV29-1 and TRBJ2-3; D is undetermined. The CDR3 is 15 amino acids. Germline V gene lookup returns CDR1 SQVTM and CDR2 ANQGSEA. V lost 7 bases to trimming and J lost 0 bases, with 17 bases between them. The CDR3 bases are TGCAGCGCCCAAGGCCCAGCCTCTAGCACAGATACGCAGTATTTT. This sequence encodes CSAQGPASSTDTQYF.

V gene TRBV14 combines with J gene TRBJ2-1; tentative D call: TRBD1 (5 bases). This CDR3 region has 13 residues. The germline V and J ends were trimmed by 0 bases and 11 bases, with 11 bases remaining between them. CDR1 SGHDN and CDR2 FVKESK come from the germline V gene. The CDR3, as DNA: TGTGCCAGCAGCCAAGAGGGGCCGGGCCAGCAGTTCTTC. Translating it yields CASSQEGPGQQFF.

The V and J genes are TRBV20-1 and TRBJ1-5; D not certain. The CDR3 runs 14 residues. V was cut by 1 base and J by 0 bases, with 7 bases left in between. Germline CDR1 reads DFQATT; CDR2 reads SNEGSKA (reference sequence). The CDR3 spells CSARGWDSNQPQHF. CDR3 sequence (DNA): TGCAGTGCTAGAGGGTGGGATAGCAATCAGCCCCAGCATTTT.

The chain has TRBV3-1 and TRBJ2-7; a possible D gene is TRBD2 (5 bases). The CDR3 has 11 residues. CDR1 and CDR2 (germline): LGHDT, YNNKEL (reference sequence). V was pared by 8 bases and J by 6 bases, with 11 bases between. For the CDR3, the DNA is TGTGCCAGCGGCGAGGGTCTCGAGCAGTACTTC. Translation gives CASGEGLEQYF.

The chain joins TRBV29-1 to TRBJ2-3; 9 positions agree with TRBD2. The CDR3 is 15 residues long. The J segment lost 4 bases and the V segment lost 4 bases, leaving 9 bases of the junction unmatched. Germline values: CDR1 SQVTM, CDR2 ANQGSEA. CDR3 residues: CSVGGRGGVSDTQYF. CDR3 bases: TGCAGCGTTGGAGGACGCGGGGGGGTCTCAGATACGCAGTATTTT.

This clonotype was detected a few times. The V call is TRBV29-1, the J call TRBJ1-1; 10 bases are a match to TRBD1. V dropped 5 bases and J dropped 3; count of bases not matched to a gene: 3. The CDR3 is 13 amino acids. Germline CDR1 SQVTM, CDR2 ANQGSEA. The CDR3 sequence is CSVKGQGYTEAFF. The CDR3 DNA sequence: TGCAGCGTTAAGGGACAGGGGTACACTGAAGCTTTCTTT.

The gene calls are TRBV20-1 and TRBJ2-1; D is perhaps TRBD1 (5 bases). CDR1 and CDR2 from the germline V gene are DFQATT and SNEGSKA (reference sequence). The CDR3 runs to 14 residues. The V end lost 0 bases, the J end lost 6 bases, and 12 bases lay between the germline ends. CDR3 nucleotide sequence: TGCAGTGCTAGAGACAGGGCGGAAGTCAATGAGCAGTTCTTC. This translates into CSARDRAEVNEQFF.

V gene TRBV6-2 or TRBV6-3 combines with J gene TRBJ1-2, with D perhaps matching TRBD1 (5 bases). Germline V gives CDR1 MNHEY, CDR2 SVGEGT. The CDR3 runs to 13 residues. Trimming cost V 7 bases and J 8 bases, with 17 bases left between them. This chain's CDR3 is CASTTSGRDGYTF. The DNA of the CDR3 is TGTGCCAGCACCACCTCGGGCAGGGACGGCTACACCTTC.

CDR3 loop: CSVETEAYGYTF. In DNA form, the CDR3 reads TGCAGCGTAGAGACAGAGGCCTATGGCTACACCTTC. This rearrangement joins TRBV29-1 to TRBJ1-2; TRBD1 is a possible D gene (5 bases). V shed 6 bases and J shed 4 bases, with 12 bases lying between them. The CDR3 is made up of 12 amino acids. CDR1 is SQVTM and CDR2 is ANQGSEA in the germline V gene.

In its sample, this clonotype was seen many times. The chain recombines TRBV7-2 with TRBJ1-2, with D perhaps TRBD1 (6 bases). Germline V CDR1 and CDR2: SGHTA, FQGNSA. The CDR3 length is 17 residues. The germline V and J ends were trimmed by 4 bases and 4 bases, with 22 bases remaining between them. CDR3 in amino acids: CASSSQSTGALGYGYTF. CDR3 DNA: TGTGCCAGCAGCTCACAGTCAACGGGGGCGCTGGGCTATGGCTACACCTTC.

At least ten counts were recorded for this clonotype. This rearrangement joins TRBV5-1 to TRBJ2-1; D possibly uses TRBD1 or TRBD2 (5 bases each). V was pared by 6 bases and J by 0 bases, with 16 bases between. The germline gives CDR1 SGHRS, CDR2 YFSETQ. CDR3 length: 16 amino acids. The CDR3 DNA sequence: TGCGCCAGCACCTACTCCGGGACCGGCTCCTACAATGAGCAGTTCTTC. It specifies CASTYSGTGSYNEQFF.

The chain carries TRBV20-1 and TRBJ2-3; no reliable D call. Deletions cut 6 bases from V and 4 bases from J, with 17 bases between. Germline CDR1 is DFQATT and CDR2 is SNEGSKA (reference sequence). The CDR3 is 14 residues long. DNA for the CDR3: TGCAGTGCCCACCCTCCTACGGTCCCAGATACGCAGTATTTT. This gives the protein CSAHPPTVPDTQYF.

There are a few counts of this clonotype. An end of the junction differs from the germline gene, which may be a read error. The CDR3 DNA is TGTGCCAGCAGTTACTCCTCATCGGCACTCGGGGGGTTC. It specifies CASSYSSSALGGF. This chain joins TRBV6-2 or TRBV6-3 and TRBJ2-1, with 7 positions matching TRBD2. The CDR3 consists of 13 residues. Germline-derived CDR1 and CDR2 are MNHEY and SVGEGT.

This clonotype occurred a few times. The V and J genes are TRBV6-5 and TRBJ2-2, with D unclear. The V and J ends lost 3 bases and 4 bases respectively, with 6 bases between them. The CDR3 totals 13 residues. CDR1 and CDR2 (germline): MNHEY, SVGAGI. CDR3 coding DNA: TGTGCCAGCAGTTATTTTGGCACCGGGGAGCTGTTTTTT. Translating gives CASSYFGTGELFF.

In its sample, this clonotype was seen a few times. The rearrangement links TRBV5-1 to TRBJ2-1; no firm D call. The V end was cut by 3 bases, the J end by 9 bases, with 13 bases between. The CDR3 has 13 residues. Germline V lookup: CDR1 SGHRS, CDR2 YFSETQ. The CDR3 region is CASSSTVGGEQFF. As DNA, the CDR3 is TGCGCCAGCAGCTCGACCGTAGGCGGTGAGCAGTTCTTC.

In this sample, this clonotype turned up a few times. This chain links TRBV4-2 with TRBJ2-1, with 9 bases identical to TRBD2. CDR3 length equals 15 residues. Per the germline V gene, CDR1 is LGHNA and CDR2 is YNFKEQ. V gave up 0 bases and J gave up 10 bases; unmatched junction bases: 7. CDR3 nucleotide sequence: TGTGCCAGCAGCCAAGATCGGGGACTAGCCTTCGAGCAGTTCTTC. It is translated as CASSQDRGLAFEQFF.

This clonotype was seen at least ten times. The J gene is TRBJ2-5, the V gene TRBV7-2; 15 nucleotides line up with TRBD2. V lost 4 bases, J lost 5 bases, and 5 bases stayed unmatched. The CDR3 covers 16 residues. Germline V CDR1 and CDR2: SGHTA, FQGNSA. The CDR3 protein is CASSWTSGRAGETQYF. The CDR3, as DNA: TGTGCCAGCAGCTGGACTAGCGGGAGGGCTGGGGAGACCCAGTACTTC. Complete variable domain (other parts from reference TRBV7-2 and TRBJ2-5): GAGVSQSPSNKVTEKGKDVELRCDPISGHTALYWYRQSLGQGLEFLIYFQGNSAPDKSGLPSDRFSAERTGGSVSTLTIQRTQQEDSAVYLCASSWTSGRAGETQYFGPGTRLLVL.

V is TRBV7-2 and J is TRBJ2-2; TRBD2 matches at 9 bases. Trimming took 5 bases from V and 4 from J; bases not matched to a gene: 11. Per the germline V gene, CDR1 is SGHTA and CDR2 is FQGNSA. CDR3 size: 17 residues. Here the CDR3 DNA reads TGTGCCAGCAGCGGGGGACTAGCAGGAGGCGCCACCGGGGAGCTGTTTTTT. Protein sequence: CASSGGLAGGATGELFF.